The entry below gives a single T cell receptor (beta chain) sequence along with its context. Its antigen is not known. The data belong to a study of persistence of HIV-infected CD4 T cells. Study details: Blood samples, up to roughly 200 mL, came from multiple time points, except two leukapheresis donors sampled once.

Overlapping HIV-1 Gag 15-mer peptides at 1 ug per peptide per mL were used. Sorting selected CD4+ T cells upregulating both CD40 ligand and CD69. PBMCs were depleted of CD8+ T cells before stimulation. An approximately 20-hour stimulation of CD8-depleted PBMCs used anti-CD28/CD49d costimulation, CD40-blocking antibody and enfuvirtide. Study observations and caveats: TCRbeta richness was lower in CMV- and Gag-responding cells than in anti-CD3/anti-CD28-responding cells.

Germline lookup yields CDR1 SGHNT and CDR2 YENEEA. V gave up 4 bases and J gave up 7 bases, with 17 bases separating them. The CDR3 sequence is 15 residues long. The immunoSEQ assay was version 4, run in survey mode. The assay was immunoSEQ multiplex PCR, and TCRdb's table has in-frame clones only and misses some. The sample contains nearly 20,000 clones, 50% to 70% of which appear only once. The input for sequencing was CD4+ T cells sorted from PBMCs after roughly 18-hour stimulation, taken from a patient who received antiretroviral therapy. The rearrangement joins TRBV11-3 to TRBJ2-1; possibly TRBD1 or TRBD2 for D (6 bases each). The TCR comes from an adult woman with HIV who was CMV-seropositive. CDR3 nucleotides: TGTGCCAGCAGCTGGGCAGGGGAGGCGTGGAATGAGCAGTTCTTC. It specifies CASSWAGEAWNEQFF.